This T cell receptor (beta chain) derives from a study of blood T cell repertoires in COVID-19. Study-wide background: Italy, Spain and the United States were the sources of the convalescent and acute COVID-19 samples. Sample material is recorded as cDNA or gDNA derived from T cells, B-cell-depleted T cells, or PBMCs.

The length of the CDR3 is 17 residues. Germline loops: CDR1 SGHTA, CDR2 FQGNSA. Unmatched junction bases numbered 8, after V lost 2 bases and J lost 3 bases. Sequenced by immunoSEQ multiplex PCR; TCRdb stores in-frame clones only, minus some. The table lists under 150,000 clones, around 87% of them singletons. This clone is a singleton in its sample. The chain couples TRBV7-2 to TRBJ2-3; 10 bases map to TRBD2. The source is a woman aged 55-69 years with active COVID-19. Specimen: peripheral blood. In DNA form, the CDR3 reads TGTGCCAGCAGCTTAAGAAAGGCTAGCGGGAGAACAGATACGCAGTATTTT. It encodes CASSLRKASGRTDTQYF.